The clone carrying this T cell receptor (beta chain) has only a few counts. No antigen is known for it. The data were taken from a study of blood T cells in healthy people across ages. Study results and caveats: A roughly linear fall in TCR beta diversity per million T cells was seen with increasing age.

A second PCR, run for about 7 to 11 cycles, used a sample-barcoded 5' primer plus a J-beta primer mix. Every single cDNA molecule received a tag from a template-switch adaptor with 12 random nucleotides. TCRdb re-called the 5' RACE reads through MiXCR, storing one row per CDR3 protein. The table includes about 930,000 distinct CDR3 sequences, about 27% detected once. These data were likewise used in another study, on T cells of mothers and their children. That paper states: Every mother produced more than 8.5 million TCR beta CDR3 reads, whereas every child provided several million. Unrelated pairs and related pairs have their TCR recombination output shaped similarly by thymic selection.

The sequence was obtained from a woman aged 40 to 50 in good health. The specimen sequenced was blood.

CDR3 in DNA: TGTGCCAGCAGCTCATACAACTGGGACAGGGGTCATGGCTACACCTTC. It is translated as CASSSYNWDRGHGYTF. The chain carries TRBV7-9 and TRBJ1-2; TRBD1 matches at 10 bases. The CDR3 is 16 residues long. Germline V gene lookup returns CDR1 SEHNR and CDR2 FQNEAQ (reference sequence). J was trimmed by 6 bases and V by 4 bases; bases with no gene match: 11.